These T cell receptor beta chains were read from a single sample in a study of persistence of HIV-infected CD4 T cells. Measured with immunoSEQ multiplex PCR; TCRdb has only the in-frame clones, and not every one. The sample lists 64,000 or so clones; 70% to 75% were seen once. No cognate antigen is known for these TCRs. This sample comprised CD4+ T cells sorted from PBMCs after approximately 20-hour stimulation, obtained from a patient who received antiretroviral therapy. These receptors came from an adult man with HIV who was CMV-seropositive. Both conserved end residues are part of each CDR3. D genes are given only for firm matches. Expanded clones get a size class; other rows say once, few or many, or leave the size out.

V	D	J	size	CDR3	DNA
TRBV11-2	TRBD2	TRBJ2-4	-	CASSPSGTKNIQYF	TGTGCCAGCAGCCCGAGCGGGACCAAAAACATTCAGTACTTC
TRBV6-2/TRBV6-3	-	TRBJ2-7	-	CASSYGTPPYEQYF	TGTGCCAGCAGTTATGGGACGCCACCCTACGAGCAGTACTTC
TRBV10-1	-	TRBJ1-2	-	CASSVRKGGYTF	TGCGCCAGCAGTGTAAGGAAGGGAGGCTACACCTTC
TRBV5-5	-	TRBJ2-6	-	CASSSQGTGANVLTF	TGTGCCAGCAGCTCACAGGGAACCGGGGCCAACGTCCTGACTTTC
TRBV14	-	TRBJ1-2	-	CASSQGLSYGYTF	TGTGCCAGCAGCCAAGGACTTAGCTATGGCTACACCTTC
TRBV13	TRBD2	TRBJ2-7	-	CASSFRTSLAYEQYF	TGTGCCAGCAGCTTCCGGACTAGTCTCGCCTACGAGCAGTACTTC
TRBV3-1/TRBV3-2	TRBD1	TRBJ1-1	-	CASRQGRSEAFF	TGTGCCAGCCGACAGGGGAGGTCTGAAGCTTTCTTT
TRBV3-1/TRBV3-2	-	TRBJ2-7	-	CASSQRAKRGPIYEQYF	TGTGCCAGCAGCCAAAGAGCAAAACGGGGGCCGATTTACGAGCAGTACTTC
TRBV29-1	-	TRBJ1-2	-	CSAFTTNYGYTF	TGCAGCGCGTTCACTACTAACTATGGCTACACCTTC
TRBV28	TRBD2	TRBJ2-4	-	CASSLGASGGTLAKNIQYF	TGTGCCAGCAGTTTAGGGGCTAGCGGGGGGACCCTAGCCAAAAACATTCAGTACTTC
TRBV19	TRBD2	TRBJ2-1	-	CASSTRTSAQRHEQFF	TGTGCCAGTAGTACTCGGACTAGCGCCCAACGTCATGAGCAGTTCTTC
TRBV6-5	-	TRBJ2-6	-	CASRKPAGANVLTF	TGTGCCAGCAGGAAGCCCGCTGGGGCCAACGTCCTGACTTTC
TRBV12-3/TRBV12-4	-	TRBJ1-4	few	CASSPREGEKLFF	TGTGCCAGCAGCCCCAGGGAGGGGGAAAAACTGTTTTTT